The T cell receptor (beta chain) under discussion was sequenced for a study of blood T cell repertoires in COVID-19. At the level of the study: Donors in the United States, Italy and Spain gave samples during acute or convalescent COVID-19. From T cells, B-cell-depleted T cells, or PBMCs came the material, which was cDNA or gDNA.

The authors' processing: Estimation of nucleated cell counts was performed using reference gene primer amplification. The data were produced by immunoSEQ multiplex PCR, yet TCRdb's version contains in-frame clones alone and is incomplete. V and J calls and clone size are copied from that table; D and trimming were computed from the DNA. There are about 210,000 clones in the sample; 65% to 90% occur only once, and approximately 5.1% lies in the top ten. CDR3 length equals 15 residues. V and J are TRBV1 and TRBJ2-3; TRBD2, the table's D call, lacks a check against the DNA. TRBV1 is annotated as a pseudogene. The clonotype originates from a man between 45 and 60 years old with COVID-19, enrolled during active disease. The specimen was peripheral blood. This CDR3 reads CTSSQLGLYEASQYF. The CDR3 DNA reads TGCACCAGCAGCCAACTGGGACTATACGAGGCTAGTCAGTATTTT.